These 9 T cell receptor beta chains were all obtained from the same sample, sequenced in a study of OX40 agonist ivuxolimab in advanced cancers. The protocol was immunoSEQ multiplex PCR, while the TCRdb copy is restricted to in-frame clones and leaves out a portion. The data contain 20,000 to 25,000 clones, roughly 88% of them singletons. The source was CD4+ or CD8+ T cells sorted from blood, collected in a trial of the OX40 agonist ivuxolimab. Receptors were obtained from an adult with an advanced solid tumor such as melanoma, head and neck, liver or kidney cancer.

The chain joins TRBV11-2 to TRBJ2-7; TRBD1 is a possible D gene (7 bases). This CDR3 comprises 14 residues. V lost 5 bases, J lost 2 bases, and 13 bases lay in between. Germline loops: CDR1 SGHAT, CDR2 FQNNGV. The CDR3 region is CASSPGGFPYEQYF. The CDR3, as DNA: TGTGCCAGCAGCCCAGGGGGGTTTCCCTACGAGCAGTACTTC. Supplemented by reference TRBV11-2 and TRBJ2-7, the full variable domain reads EAGVAQSPRYKIIEKRQSVAFWCNPISGHATLYWYQQILGQGPKLLIQFQNNGVVDDSQLPKDRFSAERLKGVDSTLKIQPAKLEDSAVYLCASSPGGFPYEQYFGPGTRLTVT.

This rearrangement joins TRBV13 to TRBJ2-7; 13 positions agree with TRBD2. CDR1 PRHDT and CDR2 FYEKMQ come from the germline V gene (reference sequence). V lost 5 bases, J lost 8 bases, and 9 bases stayed unmatched. The CDR3 sequence is 15 residues long. DNA of the CDR3: TGTGCCAGCAGCACCGGGACTAGCGGGACCCGCCAGCAGTACTTC. This sequence encodes CASSTGTSGTRQQYF. The variable domain in full, with the rest retrieved from reference TRBV13 and TRBJ2-7, is AAGVIQSPRHLIKEKRETATLKCYPIPRHDTVYWYQQGPGQDPQFLISFYEKMQSDKGSIPDRFSAQQFSDYHSELNMSSLELGDSALYFCASSTGTSGTRQQYFGPGTRLTVT.

This clone was seen once. This chain links TRBV29-1 with TRBJ1-3; 7 bases fit TRBD1. The ends lost 2 bases at V and 2 bases at J; junction bases unmatched: 0. Germline V CDR1 and CDR2: SQVTM, ANQGSEA. The CDR3 is made up of 13 amino acids. The CDR3 is CSVEQGAGNTIYF. CDR3 DNA: TGCAGCGTTGAACAGGGGGCTGGAAACACCATATATTTT.

The chain recombines TRBV28 with TRBJ2-5; 9 bases are a match to TRBD1. This CDR3 comprises 17 residues. Germline V gene data show CDR1 as MDHEN and CDR2 as SYDVKM. With 4 bases clipped from V and 3 bases from J, the junction kept 12 bases outside the gene matches. CDR3 DNA: TGTGCCAGCAGTTCTGGACAGGGGCCATTTCGAAAAGAGACCCAGTACTTC. It specifies CASSSGQGPFRKETQYF.

The chain links TRBV10-2 to TRBJ2-7; 9 bases map to TRBD1. This CDR3 comprises 14 residues. Germline V gene sequence: CDR1 WSHSY, CDR2 SAAADI. V lost 6 bases, J lost 4 bases, and 7 bases stayed unmatched. CDR3 in amino acids: CASRSGTGRYEQYF. The CDR3 DNA sequence: TGCGCCAGCAGGTCCGGGACAGGGAGGTACGAGCAGTACTTC.

This chain connects TRBV5-6 to TRBJ2-1; D unresolved. V was trimmed by 9 bases and J by 1 base, leaving 20 bases between them. The CDR3 extends over 16 amino acids. Per germline, CDR1 SGHDT and CDR2 YYEEEE. This CDR3 reads CANIDRVNLSYNEQFF. For the CDR3, the DNA is TGTGCCAACATAGACCGGGTCAATCTTTCCTACAATGAGCAGTTCTTC.

The chain links TRBV10-3 to TRBJ1-4, with D unclear. The CDR3 sequence is 15 residues long. Trimming stripped 0 bases from V and 8 bases from J, with 13 bases between. CDR1 and CDR2 (germline): ENHRY, SYGVKD. In DNA form, the CDR3 reads TGTGCCATCAGTGAGTCGGGCGGGCCTGGGGAAAAACTGTTTTTT. It yields the protein CAISESGGPGEKLFF.

This chain uses TRBV15 with TRBJ2-1; D is unresolved. This CDR3 contains 15 residues. The germline V gene has CDR1 LNHNV and CDR2 YYDKDF (reference sequence). V lost 8 bases and J 0 bases, leaving 14 bases between the germline ends. The CDR3 loop reads CATEAGLNSYNEQFF. CDR3 nucleotides: TGTGCCACCGAAGCCGGCCTTAACTCCTACAATGAGCAGTTCTTC.

V usage is TRBV4-1 and J usage is TRBJ1-1, with 7 bases fitting TRBD1. From germline, CDR1 is MGHRA and CDR2 YSYEKL. This CDR3 has 14 residues. J lost 5 bases, V lost 0 bases, and 3 bases had no gene match. The CDR3 nucleotides are TGCGCCAGCAGCCAAGACAGGGGGGGGACTGAAGCTTTCTTT. This encodes CASSQDRGGTEAFF.